This T cell receptor (beta chain) appears in the sequencing data of a study of T cell responses to AZD1222 COVID-19 vaccine. Profiling relied on immunoSEQ multiplex PCR, and the TCRdb table lists in-frame clones only, not all of them. Seen here are about 140,000 clones, about 88% observed once, and the top ten hold 3% to 3.5%. V shed 4 bases and J shed 2 bases, with 8 bases lying between them. The CDR3 length is 13 residues. Per germline, CDR1 MGHDK and CDR2 SYGVNS. Sequencing was performed on peripheral blood, taken 28 days after the second AZD1222 dose. The rearrangement uses TRBV25-1 and TRBJ1-2; TRBD1 is a possible D gene (6 bases). This receptor was identified in an adult who received the AZD1222 COVID-19 vaccine. CDR3: CASSVQGNYGYTF. DNA of the CDR3: TGTGCCAGCAGTGTACAGGGAAACTATGGCTACACCTTC.